This section outlines one TCR beta chain sequence together with its context. These data are taken from a study of shared clonotypes between healthy human individuals. The CDR3 covers 11 residues. With 5 bases removed from V and 5 bases from J, the gap between germline ends came to 6 bases. Germline V gene lookup returns CDR1 SGHAT and CDR2 FQNNGV. Profiled with immunoSEQ multiplex PCR; TCRdb holds only in-frame clones, not every one. The table includes over 700,000 clones, 55% to 75% detected once. This sequence originates from a woman under 40 in good health. The sequenced sample was memory CD4+ T cells sorted from blood. Subset reported: CD45RA-negative fraction. The rearrangement links TRBV11-2 to TRBJ2-5; unclear D gene. CDR3 DNA sequence: TGTGCCAGCAGCCGTCGGGAGACCCAGTACTTC. This translates into CASSRRETQYF.